This passage covers 20 T cell receptor beta chains from one sample sequenced in a study of cytomegalovirus exposure and HLA in healthy donors. Profiled with immunoSEQ multiplex PCR; TCRdb holds only in-frame clones, not every one. The sample holds about 63,000 clones, more than 80% seen once. Material: PBMCs. Receptor source: a woman aged 18-29 years in good health and CMV-seronegative.

This chain joins TRBV7-9 and TRBJ2-1; D gene unclear. Between the trimmed V and J ends, which lost 5 bases and 12 bases, there was a span of 17 bases. CDR1 and CDR2 from the germline V gene are SEHNR and FQNEAQ (reference sequence). The CDR3 has 13 amino acids. The chain's CDR3 is CASSAPHLPGQFF. The CDR3 bases are TGTGCCAGCAGCGCTCCCCATTTACCGGGGCAGTTCTTC.

The chain joins TRBV9 to TRBJ2-3, with a tentative D call TRBD2 (7 bases). Deletions cut 2 bases from V and 3 bases from J, with 19 bases between. There are 17 residues in the CDR3. CDR1 is SGDLS, CDR2 YYNGEE, per germline. In nucleotides, the CDR3 is TGTGCCAGCAGCGTCGGGGGGCCACGTCATAGGACAGATACGCAGTATTTT. It encodes CASSVGGPRHRTDTQYF.

The V and J genes are TRBV19 and TRBJ2-1, with 9 bases that match TRBD2. Germline V gene sequence: CDR1 LNHDA, CDR2 SQIVND (reference sequence). With 3 bases clipped from V and 9 bases from J, the junction kept 6 bases outside the gene matches. CDR3 size: 14 residues. This CDR3 reads CASSIGGRVGEQFF. CDR3 nucleotides: TGTGCCAGTAGTATCGGCGGGAGGGTTGGTGAGCAGTTCTTC.

This rearrangement joins TRBV11-2 to TRBJ2-1, with D possibly being TRBD1 (7 bases). V lost 4 bases and J lost 7, with 17 bases in between. Germline loops: CDR1 SGHAT, CDR2 FQNNGV. The CDR3 is 15 residues long. The CDR3 loop reads CASSSTRDSSNEQFF. The CDR3 DNA reads TGTGCCAGCAGCTCAACGCGGGACAGCTCAAATGAGCAGTTCTTC.

The V and J genes are TRBV5-6 and TRBJ2-7; D is ambiguous. Per the germline V gene, CDR1 is SGHDT and CDR2 is YYEEEE. The V end lost 3 bases, the J end lost 4 bases, and 5 bases lay between the germline ends. The CDR3 is 11 residues long. The CDR3 bases are TGTGCCAGCAGCTCCCAGTACGAGCAGTACTTC. Its translation: CASSSQYEQYF.

J is TRBJ1-4 and V is TRBV28; 11 nucleotides agree with TRBD1. Per germline, CDR1 MDHEN and CDR2 SYDVKM. The CDR3 has 16 residues. Trimming at V came to 6 bases and at J to 0 bases, leaving 3 bases not matched to a gene. CDR3 in DNA: TGTGCCAGCAGCCGGGACAGGGGGGCAACTAATGAAAAACTGTTTTTT. Protein: CASSRDRGATNEKLFF.

This chain links TRBV6-1 with TRBJ1-1, with a possible D match to TRBD1 (6 bases). The CDR3 spans 13 residues. Trimming removed 10 bases at V and 7 bases at J, with 19 bases between. The germline CDR1 and CDR2 sequences are MNHNS and SASEGT. The DNA for the CDR3 is TGTGCCACGACAGGACGGTCTTTTCATGAAGCTTTCTTT. This translates into CATTGRSFHEAFF.

The chain links TRBV10-1 to TRBJ1-5; D is undetermined. Germline V CDR1 and CDR2: WNHNN, SYGVQD (reference sequence). CDR3 length: 13 residues. Trimming shortened V by 3 bases and J by 4 bases, and 7 bases separated the two germline ends. CDR3 bases: TGCGCCAGCAGTGACAGTCCTAATCAGCCCCAGCATTTT. This encodes CASSDSPNQPQHF.

V is TRBV11-3 and J is TRBJ2-7; tentatively, D is TRBD1 (6 bases). Germline-derived CDR1 and CDR2 are SGHNT and YENEEA. V lost 2 bases and J lost 5, with 19 bases in between. The CDR3 has 16 residues. CDR3 in amino acids: CASSLYRDRDVHEQYF. CDR3 sequence (DNA): TGTGCCAGCAGCTTATACAGGGATAGAGACGTCCACGAGCAGTACTTC.

The chain uses TRBV28 and TRBJ2-5, with 12 positions matching TRBD1. Looked up from germline, CDR1 is MDHEN and CDR2 is SYDVKM. The length of the CDR3 is 14 residues. Trimming removed 9 bases from V and 5 bases from J; junction bases left unmatched: 7. CDR3: CARPGQGAWETQYF. The CDR3 region has the DNA TGTGCCAGACCGGGACAGGGGGCTTGGGAGACCCAGTACTTC.

V is TRBV14 and J is TRBJ1-1; D not certain. The CDR3 length is 14 residues. The V and J ends lost 3 bases and 1 base respectively, with 9 bases between them. Germline V gene lookup returns CDR1 SGHDN and CDR2 FVKESK. The CDR3 here is CASSQGSQNTEAFF. DNA of the CDR3: TGTGCCAGCAGCCAGGGCAGCCAGAACACTGAAGCTTTCTTT.

The chain has TRBV6-5 and TRBJ1-1; 8 nucleotides match TRBD1. V lost 4 bases to trimming and J lost 5 bases; unmatched junction nucleotides: 9. The CDR3 has 15 amino acids. CDR1 and CDR2 from the germline V gene are MNHEY and SVGAGI. CDR3 DNA: TGTGCCAGCAGTTTCGAGACAGGGGAGGGGACTGAAGCTTTCTTT. Its translation is CASSFETGEGTEAFF.

The chain is built from TRBV6-1 and TRBJ2-5; a possible D gene is TRBD1 (6 bases). Trimming shortened V by 3 bases and J by 6 bases, and 20 bases separated the two germline ends. CDR1 is MNHNS and CDR2 is SASEGT in the germline V gene. The CDR3 has 16 residues. The DNA for the CDR3 is TGTGCCAGCAGTGACTGGACAGCCACCACGGGAAAGACCCAGTACTTC. Residues: CASSDWTATTGKTQYF.

This chain joins TRBV9 and TRBJ1-1; perhaps TRBD1 as D (6 bases). The CDR3 sequence is 18 residues long. The germline V gene encodes CDR1 SGDLS and CDR2 YYNGEE. V was shortened by 4 bases and J by 0 bases, with 22 bases between the two germline ends. The CDR3, as DNA: TGTGCCAGCAGCAGGGGGTCCTCGGACCTTCCGATGAACACTGAAGCTTTCTTT. Its protein product is CASSRGSSDLPMNTEAFF.

The rearrangement uses TRBV30 and TRBJ1-6; 7 positions match TRBD1. J was trimmed by 9 bases and V by 4 bases; bases with no gene match: 6. This CDR3 is built from 13 residues. The germline CDR1 and CDR2 sequences are GTSNPN and SVGIG (reference sequence). This chain's CDR3 is CAWTSGDSSPLHF. CDR3 nucleotides: TGTGCCTGGACCTCGGGGGACAGTTCACCCCTCCACTTT.

About this clone itself: Other DNA sequences from this sample encode an identical CDR3 as well. V usage is TRBV27 and J usage is TRBJ1-2, with D hard to call. V lost 2 bases, J lost 2 bases, and 6 bases lay in between. Germline values: CDR1 MNHEY, CDR2 SMNVEV (reference sequence). The CDR3 is 13 residues long. The CDR3 reads CASSLGQNYGYTF. CDR3 bases: TGTGCCAGCAGTTTAGGGCAGAACTATGGCTACACCTTC.

The rearrangement uses TRBV4-2 and TRBJ2-2; 9 bases are shared with TRBD1. The germline V gene encodes CDR1 LGHNA and CDR2 YNFKEQ. The CDR3 runs 17 residues. With V trimmed by 0 bases and J by 5 bases, 7 bases remained unmatched. CDR3 DNA sequence: TGTGCCAGCAGCCAAGAGGTGGGACAGGGTAAAACCGGGGAGCTGTTTTTT. Protein product: CASSQEVGQGKTGELFF.

The V and J genes are TRBV21-1 and TRBJ1-5. TRBV21-1 is recorded as a pseudogene. The CDR3 has 18 amino acids. The CDR3 DNA reads TGTGCCAGCACCAATGACCGGGACCCTTTAGCGGGCAATCAGCCCCAGCATTTT. Its translation is CASTNDRDPLAGNQPQHF.

The V gene is TRBV30, the J gene TRBJ2-1; 8 positions agree with TRBD2. Germline CDR1 reads GTSNPN; CDR2 reads SVGIG (reference sequence). Germline trimming cut 2 bases from V and 8 bases from J; bases unmatched to any gene: 8. The CDR3 runs to 14 residues. The CDR3 is CAWSSGGRLDEQFF. The CDR3, as DNA: TGTGCCTGGAGTTCGGGGGGGAGACTGGATGAGCAGTTCTTC.

The V call is TRBV6-6, the J call TRBJ2-4, with no clear D. The CDR3 length is 12 residues. Germline CDR1 is MNHNY and CDR2 is SVGAGI (reference sequence). The ends were cut back, 2 bases at V and 7 bases at J, with 6 bases in the middle. CDR3 loop: CASSYRWNIQYF. The CDR3 region has the DNA TGTGCCAGCAGTTACCGGTGGAACATTCAGTACTTC.